Here is one T cell receptor beta chain with its context. Its specificity is not known. This specimen belongs to a study of PD-1 blockade in classical Hodgkin lymphoma. Overall study findings and caveats: Lower baseline TCR diversity was reported for newly diagnosed patients than for healthy donors. CD4+ TCR diversity rose significantly by C4D1, and CD8+ TCR diversity did not.

Brentuximab vedotin exposure varied, and every patient relapsed after autologous stem cell transplantation. Complete response, partial response or progressive disease constituted the best response categories observed. Clones were read by immunoSEQ multiplex PCR, and TCRdb kept only the in-frame ones, dropping some. Of approximately 13,000 clones listed, roughly four fifths are singletons. The clonotype originates from a human donor with classical Hodgkin lymphoma. The material was peripheral blood mononuclear cells (PBMCs), obtained at baseline.

For the CDR3, the DNA is TGCGCCAGCAGCCAAGATTTAGGCGGGGCTTCCTACAATGAGCAGTTCTTC. Translating gives CASSQDLGGASYNEQFF. V is TRBV4-3 and J is TRBJ2-1; maybe TRBD2 (6 bases). The CDR3 runs to 17 residues. V was shortened by 0 bases and J by 1 base, with 13 bases between the two germline ends. Germline-derived CDR1 and CDR2 are LGHNA and YSLEER.